A selection of T cell receptor beta chains follows, all from one sample in a study of regulatory T cells in long-lasting Graves disease. Each CDR3 protein is one row after TCRdb ran MiXCR on the multiplex PCR reads. The profile shows approximately 560,000 distinct CDR3 sequences, more than 15% of them singletons. A further study also used this sample, focusing on T cells in Graves' hyperthyroidism and ophthalmopathy.

Sequencing was performed on peripheral blood mononuclear cells (PBMCs), taken at new diagnosis, from a patient treated with antithyroid drugs. These receptors all stem from a man younger than 35 with Graves disease. The CDR3 runs from the conserved cysteine through the conserved F or W. Each record gives: CDR3 protein, J gene, V gene.

CDR3aa: CASSAKYDRANTEAFF
j_gene: TRBJ1-1
v_gene: TRBV18

CDR3aa: CASSPSQQGSQPQHF
j_gene: TRBJ1-5
v_gene: TRBV28

CDR3aa: CASSPDGIRANYGYTF
j_gene: TRBJ1-2
v_gene: TRBV5-4

CDR3aa: CATSSDLWGETQYF
j_gene: TRBJ2-5
v_gene: TRBV15

CDR3aa: CASSRGVSGGTGELFF
j_gene: TRBJ2-2
v_gene: TRBV3-1

CDR3aa: CASSPRPQGVDTQYF
j_gene: TRBJ2-3
v_gene: TRBV18

CDR3aa: CASSLGSQTQYF
j_gene: TRBJ2-5
v_gene: TRBV11-2

CDR3aa: CSLKRQGLYNEQFF
j_gene: TRBJ2-1
v_gene: TRBV20-1

CDR3aa: CASSLNTGGLYEQYF
j_gene: TRBJ2-7
v_gene: TRBV11-3

CDR3aa: CSARDRLAGRNEQFF
j_gene: TRBJ2-1
v_gene: TRBV20-1

CDR3aa: CASSLGTSGFQETQYF
j_gene: TRBJ2-5
v_gene: TRBV11-3

CDR3aa: CASAGGDRSYGYTF
j_gene: TRBJ1-2
v_gene: TRBV9

CDR3aa: CASSDPRVSETQYF
j_gene: TRBJ2-5
v_gene: TRBV6-1

CDR3aa: CSAKKPGQSYSGNTIYF
j_gene: TRBJ1-3
v_gene: TRBV20-1

CDR3aa: CASGFITPGTGGRELDGELFF
j_gene: TRBJ2-2
v_gene: TRBV12-5

CDR3aa: CATSPTNYGYTF
j_gene: TRBJ1-2
v_gene: TRBV15

CDR3aa: CASSLNERASSYNEQFF
j_gene: TRBJ2-1
v_gene: TRBV11-2

CDR3aa: CSARYRPYEQYF
j_gene: TRBJ2-7
v_gene: TRBV20-1

CDR3aa: CASSLGTGGDQPQHF
j_gene: TRBJ1-5
v_gene: TRBV7-9

CDR3aa: CASSFRTVAYEQYF
j_gene: TRBJ2-7
v_gene: TRBV13

CDR3aa: CASSSDRLGQGGDTQYF
j_gene: TRBJ2-3
v_gene: TRBV28

CDR3aa: CATSDSTSGRTGELFF
j_gene: TRBJ2-2
v_gene: TRBV24-1

CDR3aa: CASSLLGENTIYF
j_gene: TRBJ1-3
v_gene: TRBV5-1

CDR3aa: CSATSGSSYEQYF
j_gene: TRBJ2-7
v_gene: TRBV20-1

CDR3aa: CASSDSSGTETF
j_gene: TRBJ1-4
v_gene: TRBV2

CDR3aa: CAILSGGNTIYF
j_gene: TRBJ1-3
v_gene: TRBV10-3

CDR3aa: CASSQDPGTHNNEQFF
j_gene: TRBJ2-1
v_gene: TRBV3-1

CDR3aa: CASSQTASGSVGETQYF
j_gene: TRBJ2-5
v_gene: TRBV7-9

CDR3aa: CASSRRQGATYEQYF
j_gene: TRBJ2-7
v_gene: TRBV12-3/TRBV12-4

CDR3aa: CASSSPTIRDRGRELFF
j_gene: TRBJ2-2
v_gene: TRBV7-9

CDR3aa: CASTMGVYEQYF
j_gene: TRBJ2-7
v_gene: TRBV28

CDR3aa: CASSLSDSGFNEQFF
j_gene: TRBJ2-1
v_gene: TRBV7-3

CDR3aa: CASASYEQYF
j_gene: TRBJ2-7
v_gene: TRBV11-2

CDR3aa: CASILGSGYGYTF
j_gene: TRBJ1-2
v_gene: TRBV19

CDR3aa: CAWSVAGRGYGYTF
j_gene: TRBJ1-2
v_gene: TRBV30

CDR3aa: CASSFGEHSSYEQYF
j_gene: TRBJ2-7
v_gene: TRBV11-2

CDR3aa: CASVRVGDTQYF
j_gene: TRBJ2-3
v_gene: TRBV6-1

CDR3aa: CASSQLARRRAFF
j_gene: TRBJ1-1
v_gene: TRBV3-1

CDR3aa: CASSLGDGVWVTEAFF
j_gene: TRBJ1-1
v_gene: TRBV7-8

CDR3aa: CASSYHPLAGGPWETQYF
j_gene: TRBJ2-5
v_gene: TRBV6-2/TRBV6-3

CDR3aa: CASSLIVGSGRAFLHEQYF
j_gene: TRBJ2-7
v_gene: TRBV12-3/TRBV12-4

CDR3aa: CASSIVLMWWSGANVLTF
j_gene: TRBJ2-6
v_gene: TRBV19

CDR3aa: CASSLQGTGGETQYF
j_gene: TRBJ2-5
v_gene: TRBV5-5

CDR3aa: CASSADSGEQYF
j_gene: TRBJ2-7
v_gene: TRBV9

CDR3aa: CASSHVEVSTDTQYF
j_gene: TRBJ2-3
v_gene: TRBV4-2

CDR3aa: CASSLQDIPVYGYTF
j_gene: TRBJ1-2
v_gene: TRBV6-1

CDR3aa: CASSPTGGWPEAFF
j_gene: TRBJ1-1
v_gene: TRBV18

CDR3aa: CASSLELEGKVYEQYF
j_gene: TRBJ2-7
v_gene: TRBV7-9

CDR3aa: CASSLFRYTGELFF
j_gene: TRBJ2-2
v_gene: TRBV11-3

CDR3aa: CASSLSLAANVLTF
j_gene: TRBJ2-6
v_gene: TRBV7-9

CDR3aa: CASSPMKTGFYEQYF
j_gene: TRBJ2-7
v_gene: TRBV18

CDR3aa: CASSFPQGPYGYTF
j_gene: TRBJ1-2
v_gene: TRBV28

CDR3aa: CASSQRSQPQHF
j_gene: TRBJ1-5
v_gene: TRBV6-1

CDR3aa: CASRAAKNTGELFF
j_gene: TRBJ2-2
v_gene: TRBV6-2/TRBV6-3

CDR3aa: CASSPTTGGNEQFF
j_gene: TRBJ2-1
v_gene: TRBV7-3

CDR3aa: CASSLGQPGSNQPQHF
j_gene: TRBJ1-5
v_gene: TRBV12-3/TRBV12-4

CDR3aa: CASSYSLGQARDLLGYTF
j_gene: TRBJ1-2
v_gene: TRBV12-3/TRBV12-4

CDR3aa: CASSGGTGENIQYF
j_gene: TRBJ2-4
v_gene: TRBV5-1

CDR3aa: CAWSDWGFEQYF
j_gene: TRBJ2-7
v_gene: TRBV30

CDR3aa: CATSDAILVAGWPHEQFF
j_gene: TRBJ2-1
v_gene: TRBV24-1